These 9 T cell receptor beta chains share one sample of origin, sequenced in a study of cytomegalovirus exposure and HLA in healthy donors. PCR employed 60 Vbeta and 13 Jbeta primers. Libraries were prepared by immunoSEQ multiplex PCR; TCRdb keeps only in-frame clonotypes and omits some of them. The table lists roughly 150,000 clones, approximately 85% of them singletons, with roughly 2.4% in the top ten. The sample was PBMCs. These receptors were obtained from a woman between 18 and 29 years old in good health and CMV-seronegative.

The chain uses TRBV11-2 and TRBJ1-1; D remains ambiguous. Trimming took off 7 bases at V and 1 base at J, with 16 bases between the two ends. This CDR3 is built from 15 residues. The V gene's germline CDR1 is SGHAT and CDR2 FQNNGV. CDR3 DNA sequence: TGTGCCAGCACCTCCCTTAGACGGAGGAACACTGAAGCTTTCTTT. Translating gives CASTSLRRRNTEAFF.

The chain uses TRBV28 and TRBJ2-2; D is perhaps TRBD1 (6 bases). Germline CDR1 and CDR2: MDHEN and SYDVKM. The CDR3 extends over 14 amino acids. The germline V and J ends were trimmed by 5 bases and 1 base, with 8 bases remaining between them. The CDR3 DNA reads as TGTGCCAGCAGTAGACAGGAGAACACCGGGGAGCTGTTTTTT. It yields the protein CASSRQENTGELFF.

The V and J genes are TRBV19 and TRBJ2-7, with D perhaps TRBD1 (6 bases). V was trimmed by 6 bases and J by 2 bases, leaving 20 bases between them. CDR3 length: 16 residues. In germline, CDR1 is LNHDA, CDR2 SQIVND (reference sequence). The chain's CDR3 is CASSMGRNRVTYEQYF. The CDR3 DNA reads TGTGCCAGTAGCATGGGACGTAACAGGGTAACCTACGAGCAGTACTTC.

The rearrangement links TRBV5-1 to TRBJ1-2; TRBD1 is a possible D gene (6 bases). The germline V gene has CDR1 SGHRS and CDR2 YFSETQ. Trimming pared 3 bases from V and 0 bases from J, leaving 12 bases between. The CDR3 runs to 15 residues. The CDR3 protein is CASSWGHLANYGYTF. The CDR3 DNA follows: TGCGCCAGCAGCTGGGGACACCTAGCTAACTATGGCTACACCTTC.

The genes are TRBV7-2 and TRBJ2-7; 7 positions agree with TRBD2. V trimming: 1 base; J trimming: 3 bases; junction bases outside the gene matches: 6. This CDR3 has 15 amino acids. In germline, CDR1 is SGHTA, CDR2 FQGNSA. CDR3 DNA sequence: TGTGCCAGCAGCTTAGGGGGACTAATAGGCTACGAGCAGTACTTC. It encodes CASSLGGLIGYEQYF.

The rearrangement joins TRBV28 to TRBJ2-5; 7 bases are shared with TRBD1. Trimming cost V 4 bases and J 5 bases; bases outside gene matches: 10. Looked up from germline, CDR1 is MDHEN and CDR2 is SYDVKM. The CDR3 consists of 15 residues. This CDR3 is CASSSDTGVLETQYF. The CDR3 DNA sequence: TGTGCCAGCAGTTCGGATACAGGGGTTCTCGAGACCCAGTACTTC.

This clone was seen a few times. V usage is TRBV4-1 and J usage is TRBJ1-6; no reliable D call. CDR1 is MGHRA and CDR2 is YSYEKL in the germline V gene. Trimming left V 1 base short and J 13 bases short, with 20 bases between. The CDR3 sequence is 16 residues long. CDR3: CASSQVTPGSDHPLHF. The CDR3 bases are TGCGCCAGCAGCCAAGTCACGCCAGGATCTGATCACCCCCTCCACTTT.

This clone has just one count. This chain links TRBV4-3 with TRBJ1-2; tentatively, D is TRBD1 (5 bases). This CDR3 has 14 amino acids. V lost 2 bases to trimming and J lost 7 bases, with 14 bases between them. Per germline, CDR1 LGHNA and CDR2 YSLEER. CDR3 bases: TGCGCCAGCAGCCAACAATATAAGGGGTGTGGCTACACCTTC. It specifies CASSQQYKGCGYTF.

The V call is TRBV5-4, the J call TRBJ2-7, with 10 bases that match TRBD1. V shed 4 bases and J 4 bases; nucleotides not matched to a gene: 8. The V gene's germline CDR1 is SGHNT and CDR2 YYREEE (reference sequence). The CDR3 is 15 residues long. CDR3 nucleotides: TGTGCCAGCAGCGGGACAGGGGACTCGGGTTACGAGCAGTACTTC. Encoded protein: CASSGTGDSGYEQYF. Based on the CDR3 plus reference TRBV5-4 and TRBJ2-7, the full variable domain is ETGVTQSPTHLIKTRGQQVTLRCSSQSGHNTVSWYQQALGQGPQFIFQYYREEENGRGNFPPRFSGLQFPNYSSELNVNALELDDSALYLCASSGTGDSGYEQYFGPGTRLTVT.